The 15 T cell receptor beta chains in this list originate from one sample, sequenced in a study of cytomegalovirus exposure and HLA in healthy donors. In the PCR, 60 Vbeta and 13 Jbeta primers were used. Data came from immunoSEQ multiplex PCR; TCRdb stores just in-frame clones and leaves some out. The sample includes about 160,000 clones, approximately 81% of them seen just once. Sequenced sample: PBMCs. All receptors come from a man aged 50 to 59 in good health and CMV-seropositive.

This chain joins TRBV20-1 and TRBJ2-3; D remains unclear. The CDR3 sequence is 10 residues long. The V and J ends lost 6 bases and 8 bases respectively, with 9 bases between them. Germline V gives CDR1 DFQATT, CDR2 SNEGSKA (reference sequence). The CDR3 here is CSAHLGTQYF. DNA for the CDR3: TGCAGTGCCCACCTCGGTACGCAGTATTTT.

This clone occurred a few times. The chain couples TRBV19 to TRBJ1-2; D might be TRBD1 (5 bases). V was pared by 7 bases and J by 4 bases, with 13 bases between. Germline values: CDR1 LNHDA, CDR2 SQIVND (reference sequence). The CDR3 sequence is 13 residues long. The CDR3 DNA is TGTGCCAGTACTCCCGACAGATTCTATGGCTACACCTTC. Translated, it gives CASTPDRFYGYTF.

The rearrangement joins TRBV2 to TRBJ2-5; D might be TRBD2 (5 bases). V was cut by 8 bases and J by 5 bases, with 12 bases left in between. The germline V gene has CDR1 SNHLY and CDR2 FYNNEI. The CDR3 sequence is 12 residues long. In DNA, the CDR3 is TGTGCCAGCTCCCGGGGTCGGGAGACCCAGTACTTC. Amino acid sequence: CASSRGRETQYF. Drawing the rest from reference TRBV2 and TRBJ2-5, the complete variable domain is EPEVTQTPSHQVTQMGQEVILRCVPISNHLYFYWYRQILGQKVEFLVSFYNNEISEKSEIFDDQFSVERPDGSNFTLKIRSTKLEDSAMYFCASSRGRETQYFGPGTRLLVL.

V and J are TRBV21-1 and TRBJ1-1. TRBV21-1 is annotated as a pseudogene. The CDR3 has 15 residues. The CDR3 spells CASSRVTAANTEAFF. CDR3 DNA: TGTGCCAGCAGCAGGGTCACAGCGGCGAACACTGAAGCTTTCTTT.

The V and J genes are TRBV11-3 and TRBJ2-7, with D possibly matching TRBD1 (6 bases). The V gene's germline CDR1 is SGHNT and CDR2 YENEEA. V was trimmed by 5 bases and J by 3 bases, leaving 11 bases between them. The CDR3 is 13 amino acids. The CDR3 sequence is CASSPDRNYEQYF. The CDR3 nucleotides read TGTGCCAGCAGCCCGGACAGAAACTACGAGCAGTACTTC.

The CDR3 coding sequence is TGTGCCAGCAGCTTTTTTAGGAGGGACACTGAAGCTTTCTTT. This encodes CASSFFRRDTEAFF. This sequence joins TRBV5-8 and TRBJ1-1; no clear D. The CDR3 spans 14 residues. CDR1 and CDR2 from the germline V gene are SGHTS and YDEGEE. V was shortened by 2 bases and J by 3 bases, with 11 bases between the two germline ends.

This clone was observed once. This chain uses TRBV27 with TRBJ1-2, with 10 nucleotides matching TRBD1. Germline assignment: CDR1 MNHEY and CDR2 SMNVEV (reference sequence). The CDR3 totals 14 residues. V lost 4 bases and J lost 6; bases outside the gene matches: 5. This CDR3 is CASSSRDRGHGYTF. DNA for the CDR3: TGTGCCAGCAGTTCTCGGGACAGGGGTCATGGCTACACCTTC.

This rearrangement joins TRBV2 to TRBJ2-5, with TRBD2 matching 12 bases. Trimming at V came to 4 bases and at J to 4 bases, leaving 1 base not matched to a gene. The CDR3 length is 14 residues. Germline V gene lookup returns CDR1 SNHLY and CDR2 FYNNEI. CDR3 DNA sequence: TGTGCCAGCAGTGGGGGACTAGCGGGAGAGACCCAGTACTTC. Encoded protein: CASSGGLAGETQYF.

The genes are TRBV7-3 and TRBJ2-5, with a possible D match to TRBD2 (5 bases). V dropped 1 base and J dropped 3 bases, with 15 bases sitting between them. The CDR3 has 16 amino acids. CDR1 and CDR2 from the germline V gene are SGHTA and FQGTGA. CDR3 in amino acids: CASSLRNGEGEETQYF. The CDR3 nucleotides are TGTGCCAGCAGCTTAAGGAACGGAGAGGGAGAAGAGACCCAGTACTTC.

The chain carries TRBV2 and TRBJ2-1, with 14 positions matching TRBD2. Germline values: CDR1 SNHLY, CDR2 FYNNEI. J gave up 0 bases and V 6 bases, and 7 bases lay outside the gene matches. The CDR3 totals 18 residues. The CDR3 reads CASSAGTSGGSSYNEQFF. CDR3 nucleotide sequence: TGTGCCAGCAGCGCTGGGACTAGCGGGGGAAGCTCCTACAATGAGCAGTTCTTC.

The chain uses TRBV19 and TRBJ1-5; the D gene is possibly TRBD1 (6 bases). The CDR3 is made up of 14 amino acids. Germline values: CDR1 LNHDA, CDR2 SQIVND (reference sequence). Trimming cost V 7 bases and J 4 bases, with 14 bases left between them. The CDR3 reads CASNDRTTNQPQHF. The CDR3 DNA reads as TGTGCCAGTAATGACAGGACCACTAATCAGCCCCAGCATTTT.

The CDR3 protein is CASSLAGSDTQYF. The CDR3 DNA reads as TGTGCCAGCAGCTTAGCGGGATCAGATACGCAGTATTTT. J is TRBJ2-3 and V is TRBV11-2, with a weak D call TRBD2 (5 bases). CDR3 size: 13 residues. The ends were cut back, 1 base at V and 4 bases at J, with 6 bases in the middle. CDR1 and CDR2 from the germline V gene are SGHAT and FQNNGV.

This chain joins TRBV11-2 and TRBJ2-1, with TRBD2 matching over 9 bases. Germline-derived CDR1 and CDR2 are SGHAT and FQNNGV. J gave up 12 bases and V 5 bases, and 8 bases lay outside the gene matches. The CDR3 is 13 residues long. CDR3 sequence reads: CASSPRAAGGQFF. CDR3 nucleotides: TGTGCCAGCAGCCCGCGGGCAGCGGGGGGGCAGTTCTTC.

Points on this clone: Within the sample, other DNA sequences also encode this same CDR3. The CDR3 DNA follows: TGTGCCAGCAGCTTACAGAATTCACCCCTCCACTTT. Translating it yields CASSLQNSPLHF. The chain employs TRBV7-9 and TRBJ1-6; no definite D call. The V gene's germline CDR1 is SEHNR and CDR2 FQNEAQ (reference sequence). The CDR3 sequence is 12 residues long. Trimming shortened V by 2 bases and J by 7 bases, and 3 bases separated the two germline ends.

This chain joins TRBV4-2 and TRBJ1-2; 8 positions match TRBD1. The CDR3 loop spans 17 amino acids. Germline values: CDR1 LGHNA, CDR2 YNFKEQ. V shed 1 base and J 3 bases; nucleotides not matched to a gene: 10. The CDR3 region is CASSQVDRDLFDYGYTF. In nucleotides, the CDR3 is TGTGCCAGCAGCCAAGTGGACAGGGACCTGTTTGACTATGGCTACACCTTC.